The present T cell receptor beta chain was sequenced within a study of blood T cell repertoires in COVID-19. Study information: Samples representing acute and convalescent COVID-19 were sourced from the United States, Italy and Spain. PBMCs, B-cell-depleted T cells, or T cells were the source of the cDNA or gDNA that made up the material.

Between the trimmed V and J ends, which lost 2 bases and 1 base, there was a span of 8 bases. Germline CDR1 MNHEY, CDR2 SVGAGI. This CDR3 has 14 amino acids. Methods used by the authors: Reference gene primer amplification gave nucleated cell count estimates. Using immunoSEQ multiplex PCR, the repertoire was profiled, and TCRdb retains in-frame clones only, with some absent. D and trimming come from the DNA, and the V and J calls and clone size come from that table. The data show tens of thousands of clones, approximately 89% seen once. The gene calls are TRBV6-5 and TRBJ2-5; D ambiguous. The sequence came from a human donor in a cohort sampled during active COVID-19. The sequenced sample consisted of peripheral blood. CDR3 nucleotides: TGTGCCAGCAGTTACGGGCCGCGCCAAGAGACCCAGTACTTC. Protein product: CASSYGPRQETQYF.